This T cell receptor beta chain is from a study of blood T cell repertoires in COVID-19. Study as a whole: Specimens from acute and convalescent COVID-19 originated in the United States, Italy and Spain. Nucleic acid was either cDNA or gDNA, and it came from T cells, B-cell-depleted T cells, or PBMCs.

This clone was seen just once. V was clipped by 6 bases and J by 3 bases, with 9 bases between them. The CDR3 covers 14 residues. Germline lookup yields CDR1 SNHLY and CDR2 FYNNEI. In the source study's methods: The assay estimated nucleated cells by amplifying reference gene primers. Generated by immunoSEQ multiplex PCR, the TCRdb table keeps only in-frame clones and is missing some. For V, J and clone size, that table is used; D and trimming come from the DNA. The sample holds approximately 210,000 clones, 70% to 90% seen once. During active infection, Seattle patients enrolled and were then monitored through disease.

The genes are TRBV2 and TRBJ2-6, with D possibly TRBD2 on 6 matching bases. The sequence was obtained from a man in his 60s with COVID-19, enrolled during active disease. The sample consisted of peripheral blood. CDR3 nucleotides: TGTGCCAGCAGCAGGAGGGGTGGGGCCAACGTCCTGACTTTC. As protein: CASSRRGGANVLTF.